This TCR beta chain originates from a study of response to subunit inactivated influenza vaccine. CDR3 size: 15 residues. Trimming left V 0 bases short and J 8 bases short, with 14 bases between. This clonotype has a handful of counts. TCRdb re-analysed the RT-PCR reads in MiXCR, keeping a single row per CDR3 protein. The repertoire holds about 540,000 distinct CDR3 sequences, with around 15% as singletons. The chain has TRBV12-3 or TRBV12-4 and TRBJ2-4, with TRBD1 as a possible D gene (5 bases). This clonotype originated in a man aged 50-59 years who received an inactivated influenza vaccine. Material: PBMCs from blood, obtained approximately 12 days after vaccination. The CDR3 reads CASSLAGAGWDIQYF. The CDR3, as DNA: TGTGCCAGCAGTTTAGCAGGGGCAGGGTGGGACATTCAGTACTTC.